The rows below give T cell receptor beta chains drawn from one sample of a study of blood T cell repertoires in COVID-19. Libraries were prepared by immunoSEQ multiplex PCR; TCRdb keeps only in-frame clonotypes and omits some of them. The sample lists 150,000 to 200,000 clones; roughly 86% were seen once. Sequences were obtained from peripheral blood. The receptors were gathered from a man aged 35 to 55 with active or convalescent COVID-19. Each CDR3 is given with its conserved first and last residue. Each record gives: J gene, V gene, clone size, D gene, CDR3 DNA, CDR3 protein. The D gene is left open where the match is weak. Expanded clones are given a class, and other clones once, few, many or no size at all.

j_call: TRBJ2-7; v_call: TRBV5-1; clone_size: .; d_call: .; cdr3_nt: TGCGCCAGCAGCAACTGGGGACAATCCGACGAGCAGTACTTC; cdr3_aa: CASSNWGQSDEQYF
j_call: TRBJ1-5; v_call: TRBV7-8; clone_size: few; d_call: .; cdr3_nt: TGTGCCAGCAGCGCACAAATTCAAGATCAGCCCCAGCATTTT; cdr3_aa: CASSAQIQDQPQHF
j_call: TRBJ1-4; v_call: TRBV29-1; clone_size: .; d_call: .; cdr3_nt: TGCAGCGTCGAGTCAGATATCAGGGGAAAACTGTTTTTT; cdr3_aa: CSVESDIRGKLFF
j_call: TRBJ2-1; v_call: TRBV2; clone_size: .; d_call: TRBD2; cdr3_nt: TGTGCCAGCAGTGAAGCCGGGGGGAGAGGTGAGCAGTTCTTC; cdr3_aa: CASSEAGGRGEQFF
j_call: TRBJ1-3; v_call: TRBV19; clone_size: .; d_call: TRBD1; cdr3_nt: TGTGCCACCTCCCCGACAGGGGCTGGAAACACCATATATTTT; cdr3_aa: CATSPTGAGNTIYF
j_call: TRBJ2-7; v_call: TRBV6-5; clone_size: .; d_call: TRBD1; cdr3_nt: TGTGCCAGCAGTTCTCTAACAGGGGCACTATACGAGCAGTACTTC; cdr3_aa: CASSSLTGALYEQYF
j_call: TRBJ1-1; v_call: TRBV6-5; clone_size: .; d_call: .; cdr3_nt: TGTGCCAGCAGCCGGGGACTTGGGGTCCCTGAAGCTTTCTTT; cdr3_aa: CASSRGLGVPEAFF
j_call: TRBJ2-5; v_call: TRBV24-1; clone_size: .; d_call: TRBD2; cdr3_nt: TGTGCCACCAGTGATCCTCGGACTAGCGGGGGGGCCGGGACCCAGTACTTC; cdr3_aa: CATSDPRTSGGAGTQYF
j_call: TRBJ1-1; v_call: TRBV14; clone_size: few; d_call: .; cdr3_nt: TGTGCCAGCAGCCCCTCAGGAGGCGAGAGCCTGAACACTGAAGCTTTCTTT; cdr3_aa: CASSPSGGESLNTEAFF
j_call: TRBJ1-5; v_call: TRBV7-2; clone_size: .; d_call: TRBD1; cdr3_nt: TGTGCCAGCAGCTTAGCGCTACAGGGGTACAATCAGCCCCAGCATTTT; cdr3_aa: CASSLALQGYNQPQHF
j_call: TRBJ1-4; v_call: TRBV6-5; clone_size: once; d_call: .; cdr3_nt: TGTGCCAGCAGCCCAACAGGTCGGGCTGAAGAAAAACTGTTTTTT; cdr3_aa: CASSPTGRAEEKLFF
j_call: TRBJ1-3; v_call: TRBV28; clone_size: .; d_call: .; cdr3_nt: TGTGCCAGCAGTGGAGAAGTAGTAACAGGAAACACCATATATTTT; cdr3_aa: CASSGEVVTGNTIYF
j_call: TRBJ2-1; v_call: TRBV7-9; clone_size: .; d_call: .; cdr3_nt: TGTGCCAGCAGCTTAACTCAGGATAAGACAGAGCAGTTCTTC; cdr3_aa: CASSLTQDKTEQFF
j_call: TRBJ1-6; v_call: TRBV7-9; clone_size: once; d_call: TRBD1; cdr3_nt: TGTGCCAGCAGCCGACCGGGACAGGGGGGCTCACCCCTCCACTTT; cdr3_aa: CASSRPGQGGSPLHF
j_call: TRBJ2-1; v_call: TRBV24-1; clone_size: few; d_call: TRBD1; cdr3_nt: TGTGCCACCAGTGATATCGGACAGGACCACAATGAGCAGTTCTTC; cdr3_aa: CATSDIGQDHNEQFF
j_call: TRBJ1-1; v_call: TRBV28; clone_size: few; d_call: .; cdr3_nt: TGTGCCAGCAGTGCTTTGAGGGCTTTCTTT; cdr3_aa: CASSALRAFF
j_call: TRBJ1-3; v_call: TRBV20-1; clone_size: .; d_call: .; cdr3_nt: TGCAGTGCTGGCGGCGGAAACACCATATATTTT; cdr3_aa: CSAGGGNTIYF
j_call: TRBJ2-2; v_call: TRBV29-1; clone_size: .; d_call: TRBD1; cdr3_nt: TGCAGCGCTGGGACAGGGAACACCGGGGAGCTGTTTTTT; cdr3_aa: CSAGTGNTGELFF
j_call: TRBJ1-3; v_call: TRBV4-1; clone_size: .; d_call: .; cdr3_nt: TGCGCCAGCAGCCAAGATAGCAGGGCGTTAGGAAACACCATATATTTT; cdr3_aa: CASSQDSRALGNTIYF
j_call: TRBJ1-2; v_call: TRBV6-4; clone_size: .; d_call: TRBD1; cdr3_nt: TGTGCCAGCAGTGAACAGGGGGGCTATGGCTACACCTTC; cdr3_aa: CASSEQGGYGYTF
j_call: TRBJ2-3; v_call: TRBV29-1; clone_size: .; d_call: TRBD2; cdr3_nt: TGCAGCGTCGCCGCCGGGACTAGCGGCACAGATACGCAGTATTTT; cdr3_aa: CSVAAGTSGTDTQYF
j_call: TRBJ1-1; v_call: TRBV6-2/TRBV6-3; clone_size: once; d_call: .; cdr3_nt: TGTGCCAGCAGTTACCAGGGAGGGGACACTGAAGCTTTCTTT; cdr3_aa: CASSYQGGDTEAFF
j_call: TRBJ1-1; v_call: TRBV7-6; clone_size: .; d_call: TRBD1; cdr3_nt: TGTGCCAGCAGCTTTAGACAGGGGGCAGGGACTGAAGCTTTCTTT; cdr3_aa: CASSFRQGAGTEAFF
j_call: TRBJ1-5; v_call: TRBV2; clone_size: .; d_call: .; cdr3_nt: TGTGCCAGCAGCGCCCCGCACAGGGCCATCGAGCAGCCCCAGCATTTT; cdr3_aa: CASSAPHRAIEQPQHF
j_call: TRBJ1-5; v_call: TRBV6-5; clone_size: once; d_call: .; cdr3_nt: TGTGCCAGCACCTGGACACCCATGGGCAATCAGCCCCAGCATTTT; cdr3_aa: CASTWTPMGNQPQHF
j_call: TRBJ1-2; v_call: TRBV9; clone_size: once; d_call: .; cdr3_nt: TGTGCCAGCAGCCCCGGGACATCCCCTTATGGCTACACCTTC; cdr3_aa: CASSPGTSPYGYTF
j_call: TRBJ1-5; v_call: TRBV9; clone_size: .; d_call: .; cdr3_nt: TGTGCCAGCAGCGATACTGGGGCGGTGAATCAGCCCCAGCATTTT; cdr3_aa: CASSDTGAVNQPQHF
j_call: TRBJ1-6; v_call: TRBV6-5; clone_size: .; d_call: .; cdr3_nt: TGTGCCAGCAGTTACGGGGGGTCCCTCCACTTT; cdr3_aa: CASSYGGSLHF
j_call: TRBJ1-6; v_call: TRBV6-5; clone_size: .; d_call: TRBD1; cdr3_nt: TGTGCCAGCAGACAGGGGTCGGATTCACCCCTCCACTTT; cdr3_aa: CASRQGSDSPLHF
j_call: TRBJ2-1; v_call: TRBV4-1; clone_size: .; d_call: TRBD1; cdr3_nt: TGCGCCAGCAGCCAAGCGGGACAGGGGGCCTACAATGAGCAGTTCTTC; cdr3_aa: CASSQAGQGAYNEQFF
j_call: TRBJ2-1; v_call: TRBV6-2/TRBV6-3; clone_size: .; d_call: TRBD1; cdr3_nt: TGTGCCAGCAGTCCGACAGGGGGGAGGCACAATGAGCAGTTCTTC; cdr3_aa: CASSPTGGRHNEQFF
j_call: TRBJ1-1; v_call: TRBV7-2; clone_size: .; d_call: TRBD1; cdr3_nt: TGTGCCAGCAGCTGGGGACAGGGGGTGACTGAAGCTTTCTTT; cdr3_aa: CASSWGQGVTEAFF
j_call: TRBJ1-2; v_call: TRBV29-1; clone_size: .; d_call: TRBD1; cdr3_nt: TGCAGCGTTGGGGGACAGGGGGCGTTTGGCTACACCTTC; cdr3_aa: CSVGGQGAFGYTF
j_call: TRBJ1-2; v_call: TRBV10-3; clone_size: .; d_call: .; cdr3_nt: TGTGCCATCAGTGAATCGGGGGAGGGCTATGGCTACACCTTC; cdr3_aa: CAISESGEGYGYTF
j_call: TRBJ2-1; v_call: TRBV5-5; clone_size: .; d_call: .; cdr3_nt: TGTGCCAGCAGCCTAATATCACAGGGCAGGGATGAGCAGTTCTTC; cdr3_aa: CASSLISQGRDEQFF
j_call: TRBJ2-5; v_call: TRBV5-1; clone_size: .; d_call: .; cdr3_nt: TGCGCCAGCAGCGGCGGGTCGCACGGGGAGACCCAGTACTTC; cdr3_aa: CASSGGSHGETQYF
j_call: TRBJ1-1; v_call: TRBV9; clone_size: .; d_call: .; cdr3_nt: TGTGCCAGTTCCACAGGGCCCCTAACCTTCCCTGAAGCTTTCTTT; cdr3_aa: CASSTGPLTFPEAFF